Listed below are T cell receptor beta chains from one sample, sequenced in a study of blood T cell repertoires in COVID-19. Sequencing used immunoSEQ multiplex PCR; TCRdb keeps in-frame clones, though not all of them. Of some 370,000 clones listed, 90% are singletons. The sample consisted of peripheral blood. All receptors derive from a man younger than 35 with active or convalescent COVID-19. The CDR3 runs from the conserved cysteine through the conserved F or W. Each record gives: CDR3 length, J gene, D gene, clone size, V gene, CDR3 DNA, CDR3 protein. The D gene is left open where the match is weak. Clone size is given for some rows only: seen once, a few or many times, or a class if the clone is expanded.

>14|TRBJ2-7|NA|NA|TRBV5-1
TGCGCCAGCAGCTCTGGACGGGGAACCTACGAGCAGTACTTC
CASSSGRGTYEQYF
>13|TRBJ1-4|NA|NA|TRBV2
TGTGCCAGCCGAGGGCAGGGGATCGAAAAACTGTTTTTT
CASRGQGIEKLFF
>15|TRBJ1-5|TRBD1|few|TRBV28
TGTGCCAGCAGTTTAAGCCTTCAGGGGGCGAGGCCCCAGCATTTT
CASSLSLQGARPQHF
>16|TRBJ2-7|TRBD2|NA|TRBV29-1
TGCAGCGTTGAACGGCTAGCGGGGGCCAGTCGGTACGAGCAGTACTTC
CSVERLAGASRYEQYF
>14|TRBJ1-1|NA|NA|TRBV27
TGTGCCAGCAGGCTACAGGATCAGGGCACTGAAGCTTTCTTT
CASRLQDQGTEAFF
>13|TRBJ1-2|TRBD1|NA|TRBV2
TGTGCCAGCAGAGGACAGGGGGCTTTGGGCTACACCTTC
CASRGQGALGYTF
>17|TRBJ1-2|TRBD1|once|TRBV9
TGTGCCAGCAGCGTCGACCGGGACGGCTCAGGGGGCTATGGCTACACCTTC
CASSVDRDGSGGYGYTF
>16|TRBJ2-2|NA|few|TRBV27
TGTGCCAGCAGTTTAGCGGGGCACGCGAACACCGGGGAGCTGTTTTTT
CASSLAGHANTGELFF
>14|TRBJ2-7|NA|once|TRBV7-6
TGTGCCAGCAGCCAACGACAACGGATCCACGAGCAGTACTTC
CASSQRQRIHEQYF
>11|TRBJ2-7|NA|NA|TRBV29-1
TGCAGCGTTGGTGCGGAATACGAGCAGTACTTC
CSVGAEYEQYF
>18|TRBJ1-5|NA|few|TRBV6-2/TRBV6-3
TGTGCCAGCAGTTACCCCTCAGGGGATACACGTTCGAATCAGCCCCAGCATTTT
CASSYPSGDTRSNQPQHF
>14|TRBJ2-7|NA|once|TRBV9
TGTGCCAGCAGCGAGGGGGAGATGCAGAGTGAGCAGTACTTC
CASSEGEMQSEQYF
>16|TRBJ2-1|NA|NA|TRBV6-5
TGTGCCAGCAGTTACTCGGGCGGGGAAATATACAATGAGCAGTTCTTC
CASSYSGGEIYNEQFF
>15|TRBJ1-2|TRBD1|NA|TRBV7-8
TGTGCCAGCAGCCAAACCCGGGACAGCGTCTATGGCTACACCTTC
CASSQTRDSVYGYTF
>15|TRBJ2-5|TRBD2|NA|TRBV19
TGTGCCAGTAGTACACTAGCGGGGCGCCAAGAGACCCAGTACTTC
CASSTLAGRQETQYF
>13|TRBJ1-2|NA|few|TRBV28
TGTGCCATCGCGACAGTCCCCTTCTATGGCTACACCTTC
CAIATVPFYGYTF
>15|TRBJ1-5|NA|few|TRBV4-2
TGTGCCAGCAGTTTGGTCAGGCAGGGTGGACAGCCCCAGCATTTT
CASSLVRQGGQPQHF
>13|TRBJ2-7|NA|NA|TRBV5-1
TGCGCCAGCAGCGCACAGATCTCCTACGAGCAGTACTTC
CASSAQISYEQYF
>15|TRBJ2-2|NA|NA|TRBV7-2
TGTGCCAGCAGCGCATACTCCGACTTTACCGGGGAGCTGTTTTTT
CASSAYSDFTGELFF
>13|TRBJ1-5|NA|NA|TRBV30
TGTGCCTGGAGTAGACAGGAATATCAGCCCCAGCATTTT
CAWSRQEYQPQHF
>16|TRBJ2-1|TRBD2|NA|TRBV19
TGTGCCAGTAGTATTACTAGCGGGAGAACCTACAATGAGCAGTTCTTC
CASSITSGRTYNEQFF
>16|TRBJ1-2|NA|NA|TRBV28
TGTGCCAGCAGTTTAGTGAGGGTAGGCGGGAGCTATGGCTACACCTTC
CASSLVRVGGSYGYTF
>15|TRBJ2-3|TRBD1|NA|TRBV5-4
TGTGCCAGCAGCTTGAGACAGGGGGAAGCAGATACGCAGTATTTT
CASSLRQGEADTQYF
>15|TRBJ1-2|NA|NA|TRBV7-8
TGTGCCAGCAGCAGTCGGGGGACTCACGGGTATGGCTACACCTTC
CASSSRGTHGYGYTF
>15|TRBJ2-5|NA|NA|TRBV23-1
TGCGCCAGCGGGTCCGTCGAGCGACAGTGGGAGACCCAGTACTTC
CASGSVERQWETQYF